These T cell receptor beta chains were read from a single sample in a study of metastatic and nonmetastatic thyroid tumors. TCRdb reassembled clones from the PCR reads with MiXCR. This sample has more than 9,500 clones, with 31% found just once. Sequences were obtained from tumor tissue. These receptors all come from a male donor with papillary thyroid cancer or a benign thyroid nodule (not recorded which). Some clones in this sample may be carry-over from other donors' samples. CDR3s include the opening cysteine and the closing phenylalanine or tryptophan. The order of the fields is V gene, clone size, D gene, J gene, CDR3 protein, CDR3 DNA. A D gene is named only where the DNA matches it firmly. The size field is filled for only some rows; it gives once, few, many or a size class.

TRBV20-1	medium-sized	-	TRBJ1-6	CSALGGMNSPLHF	TGCAGTGCCCTTGGGGGGATGAATTCACCCCTCCACTTT
TRBV3-1	medium-sized	-	TRBJ2-7	CASSQVGHDEQYF	TGTGCCAGCAGCCAAGTGGGGCATGACGAGCAGTACTTC
TRBV6-1	few	-	TRBJ2-1	CASSDWNERFF	TGTGCCAGCAGTGATTGGAATGAGCGGTTCTTC
TRBV20-1	-	TRBD2	TRBJ2-7	CSARDGAGSGINEQYF	TGCAGTGCTAGAGATGGGGCGGGAAGCGGGATTAACGAGCAGTACTTC
TRBV6-1	many	-	TRBJ1-4	CASRNGLNEKLFF	TGTGCCAGCAGGAACGGACTTAATGAAAAACTGTTTTTT
TRBV20-1	few	TRBD1	TRBJ2-7	CSARADRDYEQYF	TGCAGTGCCAGGGCGGACAGGGACTACGAGCAGTACTTC
TRBV19	-	-	TRBJ1-5	CASMRSNQPQHF	TGTGCCAGTATGCGGAGCAATCAGCCCCAGCATTTT
TRBV6-2/TRBV6-3	few	TRBD2	TRBJ2-7	CASSSTSGPSYEQYF	TGTGCCAGCAGTTCAACTAGCGGGCCTTCCTACGAGCAGTACTTC
TRBV5-1	-	-	TRBJ2-3	CASRLTSSSTDTQYF	TGCGCCAGCAGATTGACTAGTTCTAGCACAGATACGCAGTATTTT
TRBV6-2/TRBV6-3	few	-	TRBJ2-2	CASSYQDRTTGELFF	TGTGCCAGCAGTTACCAAGACAGAACCACCGGGGAGCTGTTTTTT
TRBV7-3	-	-	TRBJ2-7	CASSLRAGQAYEQYF	TGTGCCAGCAGCTTACGGGCGGGACAAGCCTACGAGCAGTACTTC
TRBV11-2	-	-	TRBJ2-1	CASSSRPLGKAASWNYQFF	TGTGCCAGCAGCTCGCGACCATTAGGGAAAGCGGCCTCGTGGAATTATCAGTTCTTC
TRBV6-1	-	TRBD1	TRBJ1-4	CASSAGQGNEKLFF	TGTGCCAGCAGCGCGGGACAGGGGAACGAAAAACTGTTTTTT
TRBV20-1	few	TRBD1	TRBJ1-1	CSAWTGTTEAFF	TGCAGTGCTTGGACAGGGACCACTGAAGCTTTCTTT
TRBV18	few	-	TRBJ2-6	CASSPTPPQGFSGANVLTF	TGTGCCAGCTCACCCACTCCTCCACAGGGCTTCTCTGGGGCCAACGTCCTGACTTTC
TRBV6-2/TRBV6-3	-	-	TRBJ1-5	CASSYSSGSNQPQHF	TGTGCCAGCAGTTACTCGTCGGGAAGCAATCAGCCCCAGCATTTT
TRBV12-3/TRBV12-4	few	-	TRBJ1-1	CASSLMVNTEAFF	TGTGCCAGCAGTTTAATGGTGAACACTGAAGCTTTCTTT
TRBV6-1	few	TRBD2	TRBJ2-7	CASSRLAGYEQYF	TGTGCCAGCAGCCGACTAGCGGGATACGAGCAGTACTTC
TRBV4-3	-	-	TRBJ1-1	CASSQDWAVGEAFF	TGCGCCAGCAGCCAAGATTGGGCAGTCGGTGAAGCTTTCTTT
TRBV28	-	-	TRBJ2-2	CANSPAANTGELFF	TGTGCCAACTCTCCCGCCGCGAACACCGGGGAGCTGTTTTTT
TRBV4-1	-	TRBD2	TRBJ2-5	CASIQYERGTLQETQYF	TGCGCCAGCATCCAATATGAGCGGGGGACCTTGCAAGAGACCCAGTACTTC
TRBV5-1	many	-	TRBJ1-4	CASSRGGGEKLFF	TGCGCCAGCAGCAGGGGGGGAGGTGAAAAACTGTTTTTT
TRBV2	many	TRBD1	TRBJ1-5	CASSGQGARQPQHF	TGTGCCAGCAGTGGACAGGGGGCGCGTCAGCCCCAGCATTTT
TRBV18	-	TRBD1	TRBJ2-7	CATKSITGDSEQYF	TGTGCCACCAAAAGCATTACAGGGGATTCCGAGCAGTACTTC
TRBV6-2/TRBV6-3	-	-	TRBJ1-1	CASSYGGAWTEAFF	TGTGCCAGCAGTTACGGGGGGGCATGGACTGAAGCTTTCTTT
TRBV5-4	medium-sized	TRBD1	TRBJ1-2	CASSPGGTGGYGYTF	TGTGCCAGCAGCCCCGGGGGGACAGGGGGATATGGCTACACCTTC
TRBV15	medium-sized	-	TRBJ2-7	CATSRGGDPYEQYF	TGTGCCACCAGCAGAGGGGGCGACCCCTACGAGCAGTACTTC
TRBV11-3	-	-	TRBJ2-7	CASSLGPDYEQYF	TGTGCCAGCAGCTTAGGACCCGACTACGAGCAGTACTTC
TRBV18	-	-	TRBJ2-2	CASSPQDTGELFF	TGTGCCAGCTCACCACAGGACACCGGGGAGCTGTTTTTT
TRBV6-1	-	TRBD2	TRBJ2-7	CASSEGLAGAYEQYF	TGTGCCAGCAGTGAGGGACTAGCGGGAGCCTACGAGCAGTACTTC
TRBV5-1	medium-sized	-	TRBJ2-1	CASSLGSSGHYNEQFF	TGCGCCAGCAGCTTAGGCTCGTCAGGGCACTACAATGAGCAGTTCTTC
TRBV20-1	-	-	TRBJ2-5	CSARDTPRGQETQYF	TGCAGTGCTAGAGACACCCCGCGGGGACAAGAGACCCAGTACTTC
TRBV20-1	-	TRBD2	TRBJ2-1	CSARHTSGTNEQFF	TGCAGTGCTAGACATACTAGCGGGACGAATGAGCAGTTCTTC
TRBV7-2	-	-	TRBJ2-3	CASSLMLQDTLSF	TGTGCCAGCAGCTTAATGCTCCAAGATACGCTGTCTTTT
TRBV30	-	-	TRBJ1-4	CAWKGDSGGEKLFF	TGTGCCTGGAAAGGGGACTCGGGAGGTGAAAAACTGTTTTTT
TRBV5-1	-	TRBD2	TRBJ2-7	CASSFGSGNSEQYF	TGCGCCAGCAGCTTTGGTAGCGGGAACTCCGAGCAGTACTTC
TRBV18	-	-	TRBJ2-1	CASSPPGDNEQFF	TGTGCCAGCTCACCACCGGGAGACAATGAGCAGTTCTTC
TRBV6-6	few	TRBD1	TRBJ2-5	CASSYSPNRGETQYF	TGTGCCAGCAGTTACTCACCCAACAGGGGAGAGACCCAGTACTTC
TRBV7-9	many	TRBD1	TRBJ2-2	CASSPGTGHTGELFF	TGTGCCAGCAGCCCCGGGACAGGGCACACCGGGGAGCTGTTTTTT
TRBV6-1	few	-	TRBJ2-7	CASRGGGYEQYF	TGTGCCAGCAGAGGCGGCGGCTACGAGCAGTACTTC
TRBV28	medium-sized	TRBD1	TRBJ1-6	CASSLSDRPNSPLHF	TGTGCCAGCAGTTTGTCGGACAGGCCAAATTCACCCCTCCACTTT
TRBV3-1	many	-	TRBJ1-6	CASSLGQVNSPLHF	TGTGCCAGCAGCCTGGGGCAGGTCAATTCACCCCTCCACTTT
TRBV20-1	many	TRBD1	TRBJ2-1	CSAKDRGPGAEQFF	TGCAGTGCTAAGGACAGGGGGCCAGGGGCTGAGCAGTTCTTC
TRBV20-1	-	TRBD2	TRBJ2-1	CSARGRAPNEQFF	TGCAGTGCTAGGGGGAGGGCCCCCAATGAGCAGTTCTTC
TRBV7-2	few	-	TRBJ2-1	CASSLQRSRQFF	TGTGCCAGCAGCTTACAGAGGTCCCGGCAGTTCTTC
TRBV20-1	-	TRBD2	TRBJ2-2	CSASPGGTGELFF	TGCAGTGCTAGTCCGGGGGGCACCGGGGAGCTGTTTTTT
TRBV19	many	TRBD2	TRBJ2-3	CASSQASGRSTDTQYF	TGTGCCAGTAGTCAGGCTAGCGGGAGATCCACAGATACGCAGTATTTT
TRBV12-3/TRBV12-4	few	TRBD1	TRBJ1-6	CASSFGRDRPYSPLHF	TGTGCCAGCAGTTTCGGCCGGGACAGACCCTATTCACCCCTCCACTTT
TRBV6-9	-	-	TRBJ2-5	CASSYLETQYF	TGTGCCAGCAGTTACTTGGAGACCCAGTACTTC
TRBV15	-	-	TRBJ2-6	CATSGNPLSGANVLTF	TGTGCCACCAGCGGCAACCCGTTATCTGGGGCCAACGTCCTGACTTTC
TRBV6-6	-	-	TRBJ2-7	CASSYSMAGASSYGQYF	TGTGCCAGCAGTTACTCGATGGCGGGGGCCTCTTCCTACGGGCAGTACTTC
TRBV5-1	-	TRBD1	TRBJ1-2	CASSLGIDRVNYGYTF	TGCGCCAGCAGCTTGGGGATCGACAGGGTGAACTATGGCTACACCTTC
TRBV7-3	medium-sized	TRBD2	TRBJ2-1	CASSPTLTSGGYNEQFF	TGTGCCAGCAGCCCGACACTGACTAGCGGGGGGTACAATGAGCAGTTCTTC
TRBV14	medium-sized	TRBD1	TRBJ1-2	CASSPLGQRNYGYTF	TGTGCCAGCAGCCCCTTGGGACAGCGTAACTATGGCTACACCTTC
TRBV28	-	-	TRBJ1-2	CASSLRGNYGYTF	TGTGCCAGCAGTTTAAGGGGAAACTATGGCTACACCTTC
TRBV20-1	-	-	TRBJ2-7	CSARALTPDRNSYEQYF	TGCAGTGCTAGAGCTCTTACTCCGGACAGAAACTCCTACGAGCAGTACTTC
TRBV2	-	TRBD1	TRBJ2-5	CASDRGQENKYF	TGTGCCAGCGACAGGGGACAAGAGAACAAGTACTTC